Described below is a single T cell receptor (beta chain) sequence and its context. The antigen this receptor binds is unknown. Nothing much larger sits one base from this clone, and base qualities are not available. Trimming removed 1 base from V and 0 bases from J, leaving 10 bases between the germline ends. The germline V gene encodes CDR1 LGHNA and CDR2 YNFKEQ. The CDR3, from cysteine to phenylalanine, totals 16 residues. Left in the record is the CDR3 DNA by itself, 48 bases read in frame from the first base. Only healthy Caucasian donors were included. The source of the sample is a study of identical twins (dated by TCRdb to the mid-2010s). Notes on the research overall: To test whether fetal clonotypes persist, the study used deep sequencing on TCR alpha and beta repertoires from monozygotic twins, unrelated adults of various ages, and cord blood. To rule out contamination, the twin experiments were replicated at different times with different library preparation protocols.

Overall study outcomes, separate from this receptor: Abundant cord blood beta clonotypes carried fewer insertions; young adult naive repertoires showed a weaker similar trend, while memory repertoires showed none. In monozygotic twins, recombination models systematically underestimated out-of-frame TCR alpha sharing, but the models matched the sharing seen between unrelated individuals. Because the same donors could not be followed over many years, conclusions were based on cross-sectional statistical analysis. Out-of-frame TCR alpha sequences shared between twins showed an excess of low generation-probability sequences compared with coincidental sharing between unrelated individuals. Zero-insertion analyses could be partly confounded by invariant T cells such as MAIT and iNKT, although diverse VJ usage argued against such confounding for most clonotypes. In beta out-of-frame sequences, excess twin sharing was weaker, because having fewer shared sequences lowered the signal-to-noise ratio.

The protocol used for the library was 5' RACE. This sample was sequenced with an Illumina HiSeq 2000. A universal primer binding site was introduced by template switching, and a unique molecular identifier was present in the final cDNA, enabling accurate counting of TCR cDNA molecules. Specific primers in the conserved constant-segment region were used to synthesize first-strand cDNA for TCR alpha and beta chains. Each cDNA library was double barcoded, with a SMART-Mk sample barcode plus Illumina barcodes, to control for contamination. TruSeq adapter sequences and Illumina sample barcodes were added in two successive PCR steps. TCR alpha and beta cDNA libraries were sequenced on the Illumina HiSeq platform with custom primers. As for the authors' bioinformatics: Raw reads were processed with MiGEC to extract unique molecular identifiers, and MiXCR was used to determine CDR3 positions. For each individual, recombination models were inferred using an EM algorithm with the repgenHMM and IGoR tools. Shared clonotypes were analyzed with the tcR package in R, and sharing was normalized by the product of cloneset sizes. To study raw recombination free of thymic and clonal selection effects, out-of-frame nonproductive sequences were analyzed. Through fastp at Q25 and MiXCR, TCRdb rebuilt clones from the public reads, retaining in-frame beta chains. Rows merge per CDR3 protein into single entries with the most common DNA and genes. For this entry, the V and J calls and clone size follow TCRdb and not the study's own pipeline. The sample table records 1.5 million to 2 million distinct CDR3 sequences; less than 40% of these occur just once. The ten largest clonotypes hold about 0.25% of the sample.

The TCR originated in a newborn girl in good health. Material for sequencing was cord blood. The chain was built from TRBV4-2 and TRBJ1-5; too little of a D gene remains to name it. The DNA sequence reads TGTGCCAGCAGCCAAGCGCTGGCCGGTAGCAATCAGCCCCAGCATTTT. This codes for CASSQALAGSNQPQHF.